Below are 12 T cell receptor beta chains sequenced from a single sample in a study of T-cell reconstitution after alpha-beta-depleted transplantation in children (dated by TCRdb to 2016 to 2017). The library came from PCR. The sequencer listed for this sample is Illumina HiSeq 2500. TCR library preparation used molecular barcoding, with unique molecular identifiers applied to normalize quantification of the TCRbeta repertoire. TCRdb cleaned the public reads at Q25 with fastp, built clones with MiXCR and kept in-frame beta chains. Each record represents a unique CDR3 protein, reported with the most common genes and DNA among its rows. Recorded for this sample are about a million distinct CDR3 sequences; roughly 31% of them occurred a single time. The top ten clonotypes cover roughly 27% of the sample. This specimen's treatment or condition label, per the study, means: allogeneic hematopoietic cell transplantation with graft depleted of TCRalphabeta T cells and CD19 B cells.

The input for sequencing was PBMCs, mostly from graft donor cells, taken 360 days after TCRalphabeta/CD19-depleted stem cell transplant. These receptors were taken from a boy less than two years old who had a stem cell transplant for SCID, so the T cells may come from the graft donor.

This clonotype was counted a few times. The chain joins TRBV21-1 to TRBJ1-6; TRBD1, as called in the table, went unchecked against the DNA. TRBV21-1 is a pseudogene locus. The CDR3 has 17 amino acids. CDR3 residues: CASSARTGSSYNSPLHF. DNA for the CDR3: TGTGCCAGCAGCGCCCGGACAGGAAGCTCCTATAATTCACCCCTCCACTTT.

The chain carries TRBV20-1 and TRBJ2-1; D possibly corresponds to TRBD1 (5 bases). This CDR3 is built from 11 residues. V was cut by 6 bases and J by 6 bases, with 9 bases left in between. CDR1 is DFQATT and CDR2 is SNEGSKA in the germline V gene (reference sequence). The CDR3 protein is CSAHRFNEQFF. Written as DNA, the CDR3 is TGCAGTGCCCACAGGTTCAATGAGCAGTTCTTC.

A few counts support this clonotype. The gene calls are TRBV29-1 and TRBJ2-1; no definite D call. CDR1 is SQVTM and CDR2 is ANQGSEA in the germline V gene. Between the trimmed V and J ends, which lost 6 bases and 7 bases, there was a span of 13 bases. There are 12 residues in the CDR3. CDR3 nucleotides: TGCAGCGTGGGCCGGCTGGGGAATGAGCAGTTCTTC. This codes for CSVGRLGNEQFF.

This sequence joins TRBV12-3 or TRBV12-4 and TRBJ2-2; TRBD2 matches at 16 bases. V trimming: 5 bases; J trimming: 6 bases; junction bases outside the gene matches: 3. The CDR3 extends over 16 amino acids. In nucleotides, the CDR3 is TGTGCCAGCAGTGGGGGGACTAGCGGGGGGGCCGGGGAGCTGTTTTTT. It yields the protein CASSGGTSGGAGELFF.

A few counts support this clonotype. The chain has TRBV5-1 and TRBJ2-3, with 16 bases that match TRBD2. With 4 bases clipped from V and 2 bases from J, the junction kept 4 bases outside the gene matches. Germline lookup yields CDR1 SGHRS and CDR2 YFSETQ. CDR3 length: 17 amino acids. CDR3 nucleotides: TGCGCCAGCAGCCTAGGGACTAGCGGGGGGGTCACAGATACGCAGTATTTT. Translating it yields CASSLGTSGGVTDTQYF.

As concerns this clonotype: The CDR3 does not end in the conserved phenylalanine or tryptophan, so this is likely a read error. The chain is built from TRBV5-6 and TRBJ2-7; no firm D call. V lost 1 base to trimming and J lost 0 bases, with 8 bases between them. The CDR3 covers 14 residues. Germline loops: CDR1 SGHDT, CDR2 YYEEEE. CDR3 residues: CASSLRHFSYEQYC. CDR3 coding DNA: TGTGCCAGCAGCTTGCGGCACTTCTCCTACGAGCAGTACTGC.

The chain has TRBV9 and TRBJ2-1; TRBD2 matches 7 bases. There are 18 residues in the CDR3. Germline lookup yields CDR1 SGDLS and CDR2 YYNGEE. Trimming removed 3 bases from V and 6 bases from J; junction bases left unmatched: 18. CDR3 DNA: TGTGCCAGCAGCGCCCGTACCAACCGACTAGCTGGAGGCAATGAGCAGTTCTTC. It encodes CASSARTNRLAGGNEQFF.

The chain employs TRBV10-2 and TRBJ2-7; unclear D gene. CDR3 length: 12 amino acids. The germline V and J ends were trimmed by 5 bases and 3 bases, with 8 bases remaining between them. Germline V lookup: CDR1 WSHSY, CDR2 SAAADI. The DNA of the CDR3 is TGCGCCAGCAGTCCCACCCTCTACGAGCAGTACTTC. It codes for CASSPTLYEQYF.

This clonotype was counted a few times. The chain carries TRBV12-3 or TRBV12-4 and TRBJ2-2; TRBD1 aligns across 9 bases. This CDR3 is 15 amino acids long. Losses at the gene ends were 8 bases for V and 4 bases for J; bases not matched to a gene: 8. As DNA, the CDR3 is TGTGCCAGCCGAACAGGGGGCTCGGGCACCGGGGAGCTGTTTTTT. Protein product: CASRTGGSGTGELFF.

This clonotype was seen a few times. At one boundary the junction diverges from the germline segment, which might be a read error. This rearrangement joins TRBV27 to TRBJ2-1, with 8 bases lining up with TRBD2. Germline V lookup: CDR1 MNHEY, CDR2 SMNVEV (reference sequence). The CDR3 runs 15 residues. CDR3 coding DNA: TGTGCCAGCAGGTCCGCGGAAGCGGGGGTCAGAGTAGGTGTCTTC. It is translated as CASRSAEAGVRVGVF.

This rearrangement joins TRBV6-2 or TRBV6-3 to TRBJ2-2; D gene ambiguous. CDR1 MNHEY and CDR2 SVGEGT come from the germline V gene. V dropped 8 bases and J dropped 6 bases, with 7 bases sitting between them. The CDR3 length is 11 residues. In nucleotides, the CDR3 is TGTGCCAGCCAGACCCCCGGGGAGCTGTTTTTT. It translates to CASQTPGELFF.

The V gene is TRBV5-1, the J gene TRBJ2-3, with 8 bases that match TRBD2. The trim removed 0 bases at V and 0 bases at J, leaving 9 bases unmatched. Germline loops: CDR1 SGHRS, CDR2 YFSETQ. This CDR3 is 18 amino acids long. This CDR3 reads CASSLVAPLAGSTDTQYF. The CDR3 DNA reads as TGCGCCAGCAGCTTGGTGGCCCCCTTAGCGGGGAGCACAGATACGCAGTATTTT.